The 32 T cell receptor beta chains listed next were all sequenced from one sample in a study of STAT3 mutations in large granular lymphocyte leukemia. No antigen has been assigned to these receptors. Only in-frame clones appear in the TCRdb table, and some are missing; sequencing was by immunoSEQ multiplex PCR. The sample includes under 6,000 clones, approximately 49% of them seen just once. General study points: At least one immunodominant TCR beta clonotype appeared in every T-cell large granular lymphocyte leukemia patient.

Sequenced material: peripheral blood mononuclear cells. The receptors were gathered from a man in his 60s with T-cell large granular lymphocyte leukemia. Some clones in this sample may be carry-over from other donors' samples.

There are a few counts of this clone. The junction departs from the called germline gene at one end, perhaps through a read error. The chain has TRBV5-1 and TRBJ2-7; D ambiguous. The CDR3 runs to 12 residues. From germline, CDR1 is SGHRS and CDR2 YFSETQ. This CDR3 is CASSGSRAIKIF. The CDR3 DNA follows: TGCGCCAGCAGCGGGTCCCGGGCAATCAAAATCTTC.

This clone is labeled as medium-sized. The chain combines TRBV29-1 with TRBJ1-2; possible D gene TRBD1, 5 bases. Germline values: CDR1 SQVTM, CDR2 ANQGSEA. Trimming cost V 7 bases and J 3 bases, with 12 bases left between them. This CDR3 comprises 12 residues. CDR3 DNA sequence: TGCAGCGCTACGACAGCCCACTATGGCTACACCTTC. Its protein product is CSATTAHYGYTF.

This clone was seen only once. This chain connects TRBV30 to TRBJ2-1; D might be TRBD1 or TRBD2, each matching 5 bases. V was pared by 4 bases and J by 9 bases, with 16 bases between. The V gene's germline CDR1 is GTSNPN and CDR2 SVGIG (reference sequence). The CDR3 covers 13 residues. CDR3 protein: CAWTGSRAGEQFF. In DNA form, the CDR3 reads TGTGCCTGGACAGGGAGTCGAGCCGGTGAGCAGTTCTTC.

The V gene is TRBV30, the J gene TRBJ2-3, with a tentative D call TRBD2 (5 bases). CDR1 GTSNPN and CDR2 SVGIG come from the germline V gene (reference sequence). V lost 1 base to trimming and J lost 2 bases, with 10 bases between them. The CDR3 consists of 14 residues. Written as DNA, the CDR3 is TGTGCCTGGAGTGGGACGGGGTACACAGATACGCAGTATTTT. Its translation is CAWSGTGYTDTQYF.

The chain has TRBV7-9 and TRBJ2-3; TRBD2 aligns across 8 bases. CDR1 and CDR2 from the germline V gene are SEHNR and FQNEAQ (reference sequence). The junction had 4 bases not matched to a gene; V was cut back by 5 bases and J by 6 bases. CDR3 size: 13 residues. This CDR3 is CASSAGGLDTQYF. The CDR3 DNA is TGTGCCAGCAGCGCGGGGGGACTGGATACGCAGTATTTT. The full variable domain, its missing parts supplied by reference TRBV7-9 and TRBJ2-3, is DTGVSQNPRHKITKRGQNVTFRCDPISEHNRLYWYRQTLGQGPEFLTYFQNEAQLEKSRLLSDRFSAERPKGSFSTLEIQRTEQGDSAMYLCASSAGGLDTQYFGPGTRLTVL.

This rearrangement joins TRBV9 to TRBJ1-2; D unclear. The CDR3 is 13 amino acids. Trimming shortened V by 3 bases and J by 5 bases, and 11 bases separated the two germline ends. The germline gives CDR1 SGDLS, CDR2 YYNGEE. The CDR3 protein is CASSGRSTYGYTF. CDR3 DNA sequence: TGTGCCAGCAGCGGGAGAAGTACTTATGGCTACACCTTC.

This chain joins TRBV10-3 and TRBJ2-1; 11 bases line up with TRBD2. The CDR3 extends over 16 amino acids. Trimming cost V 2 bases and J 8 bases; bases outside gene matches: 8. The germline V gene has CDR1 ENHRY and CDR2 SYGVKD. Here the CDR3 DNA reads TGTGCCATCAGTGAGGCGGGACTAGCGGCCGGTGATGAGCAGTTCTTC. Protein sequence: CAISEAGLAAGDEQFF.

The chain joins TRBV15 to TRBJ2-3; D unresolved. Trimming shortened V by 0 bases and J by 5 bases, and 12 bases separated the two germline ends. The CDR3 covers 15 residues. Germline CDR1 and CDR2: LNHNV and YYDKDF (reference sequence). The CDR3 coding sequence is TGTGCCACCAGCAGAGATACGGGTCTTTTAGATACGCAGTATTTT. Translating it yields CATSRDTGLLDTQYF.

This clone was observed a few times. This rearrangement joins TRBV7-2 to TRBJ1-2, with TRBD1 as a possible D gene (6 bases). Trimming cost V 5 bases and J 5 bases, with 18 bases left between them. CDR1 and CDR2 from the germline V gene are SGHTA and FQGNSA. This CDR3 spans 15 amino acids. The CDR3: CASSGVGGRGYGYTF. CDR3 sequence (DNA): TGTGCCAGCAGCGGAGTTGGGGGGCGCGGGTATGGCTACACCTTC.

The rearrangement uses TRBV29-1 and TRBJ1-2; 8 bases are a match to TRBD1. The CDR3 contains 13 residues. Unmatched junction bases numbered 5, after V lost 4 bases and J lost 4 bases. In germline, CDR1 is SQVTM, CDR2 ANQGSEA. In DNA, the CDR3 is TGCAGCGTTGGAACCGGGACAGGCTATGGCTACACCTTC. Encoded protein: CSVGTGTGYGYTF.

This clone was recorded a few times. The CDR3 here is CASSLEDQAWQPQHF. For the CDR3, the DNA is TGTGCCAGCAGCTTGGAGGACCAGGCATGGCAGCCCCAGCATTTT. This chain links TRBV2 with TRBJ1-5; D is unresolved. Trimming removed 6 bases at V and 7 bases at J, with 19 bases between. This CDR3 spans 15 amino acids. The germline V gene encodes CDR1 SNHLY and CDR2 FYNNEI. Complete variable domain (other parts from reference TRBV2 and TRBJ1-5): EPEVTQTPSHQVTQMGQEVILRCVPISNHLYFYWYRQILGQKVEFLVSFYNNEISEKSEIFDDQFSVERPDGSNFTLKIRSTKLEDSAMYFCASSLEDQAWQPQHFGDGTRLSIL.

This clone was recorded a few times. The CDR3 protein is CSAGQGVNQPQHF. As DNA, the CDR3 is TGCAGCGCAGGGCAAGGGGTCAATCAGCCCCAGCATTTT. The gene calls are TRBV29-1 and TRBJ1-5; D is perhaps TRBD1 (5 bases). This CDR3 contains 13 residues. The germline gives CDR1 SQVTM, CDR2 ANQGSEA. V was shortened by 7 bases and J by 3 bases, with 13 bases between the two germline ends.

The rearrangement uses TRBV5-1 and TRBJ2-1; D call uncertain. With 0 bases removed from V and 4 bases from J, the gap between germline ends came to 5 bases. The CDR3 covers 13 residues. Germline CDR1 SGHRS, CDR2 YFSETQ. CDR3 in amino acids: CASSLGDYNEQFF. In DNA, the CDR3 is TGCGCCAGCAGCTTGGGGGATTACAATGAGCAGTTCTTC.

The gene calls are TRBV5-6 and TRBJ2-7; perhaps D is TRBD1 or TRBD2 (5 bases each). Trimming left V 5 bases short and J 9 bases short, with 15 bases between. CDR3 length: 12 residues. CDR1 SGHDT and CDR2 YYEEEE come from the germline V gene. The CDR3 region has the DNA TGTGCCAGCAGACCGGGACCGCAGGGGCAGTACGTC. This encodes CASRPGPQGQYV.

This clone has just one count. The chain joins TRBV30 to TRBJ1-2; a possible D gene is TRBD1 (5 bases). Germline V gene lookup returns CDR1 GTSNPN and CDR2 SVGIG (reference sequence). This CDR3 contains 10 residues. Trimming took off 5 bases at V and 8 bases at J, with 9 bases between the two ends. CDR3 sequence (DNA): TGTGCCTGGGGGGGAGTGGGCTACACCTTC. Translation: CAWGGVGYTF.

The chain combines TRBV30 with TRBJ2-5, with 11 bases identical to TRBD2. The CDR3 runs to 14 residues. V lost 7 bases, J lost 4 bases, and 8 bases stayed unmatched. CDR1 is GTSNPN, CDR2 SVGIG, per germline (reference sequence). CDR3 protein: CAYSHGLAGETQYF. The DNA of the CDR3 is TGTGCCTATTCCCACGGACTAGCGGGAGAGACCCAGTACTTC.

CDR3 in amino acids: CASSDLWEQYF. For the CDR3, the DNA is TGTGCCAGCAGTGACCTTTGGGAGCAGTACTTC. This chain uses TRBV6-6 with TRBJ2-7; D is ambiguous. Germline V gene sequence: CDR1 MNHNY, CDR2 SVGAGI (reference sequence). The V end lost 5 bases, the J end lost 7 bases, and 9 bases lay between the germline ends. This CDR3 contains 11 residues.

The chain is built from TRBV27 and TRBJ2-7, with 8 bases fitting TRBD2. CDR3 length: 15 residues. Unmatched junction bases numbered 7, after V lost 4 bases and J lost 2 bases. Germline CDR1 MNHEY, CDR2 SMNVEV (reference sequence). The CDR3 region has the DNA TGTGCCAGCAGTTGGAAGCGGGGGCCCACCTACGAGCAGTACTTC. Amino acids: CASSWKRGPTYEQYF.

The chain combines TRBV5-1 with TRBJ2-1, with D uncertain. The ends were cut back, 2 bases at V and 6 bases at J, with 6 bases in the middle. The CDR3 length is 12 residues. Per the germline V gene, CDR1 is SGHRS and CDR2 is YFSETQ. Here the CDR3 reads CASSFNSNEQFF. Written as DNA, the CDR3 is TGCGCCAGCAGCTTTAATAGCAATGAGCAGTTCTTC.

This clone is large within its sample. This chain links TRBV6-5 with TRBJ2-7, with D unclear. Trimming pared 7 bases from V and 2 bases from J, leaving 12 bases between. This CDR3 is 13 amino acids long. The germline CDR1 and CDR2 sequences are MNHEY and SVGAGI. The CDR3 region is CASKFGLTYEQYF. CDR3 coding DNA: TGTGCCAGCAAGTTCGGCTTGACCTACGAGCAGTACTTC.

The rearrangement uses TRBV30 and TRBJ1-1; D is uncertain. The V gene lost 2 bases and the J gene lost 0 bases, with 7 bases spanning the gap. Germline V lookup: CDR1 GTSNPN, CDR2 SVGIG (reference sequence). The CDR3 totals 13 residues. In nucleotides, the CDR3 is TGTGCCTGGAGTCCGACATTGAACACTGAAGCTTTCTTT. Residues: CAWSPTLNTEAFF.

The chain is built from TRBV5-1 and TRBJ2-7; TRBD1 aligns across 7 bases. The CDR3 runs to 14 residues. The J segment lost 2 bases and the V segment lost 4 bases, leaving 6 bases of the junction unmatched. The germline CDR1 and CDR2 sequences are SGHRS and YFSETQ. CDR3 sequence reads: CASSPWDSPYEQYV. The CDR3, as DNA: TGCGCCAGCAGCCCATGGGACAGTCCCTACGAGCAGTACGTC.

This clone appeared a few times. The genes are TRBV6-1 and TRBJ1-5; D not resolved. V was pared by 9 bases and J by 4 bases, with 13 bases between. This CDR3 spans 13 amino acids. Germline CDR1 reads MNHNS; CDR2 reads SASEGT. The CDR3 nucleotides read TGTGCCAGTCACCGGGATAATAATCAGCCCCAGCATTTT. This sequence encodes CASHRDNNQPQHF.

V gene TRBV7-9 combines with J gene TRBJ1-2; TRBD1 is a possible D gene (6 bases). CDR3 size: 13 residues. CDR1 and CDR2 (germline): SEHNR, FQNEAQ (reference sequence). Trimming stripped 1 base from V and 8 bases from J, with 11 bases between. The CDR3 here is CASSLEGGQGYTF. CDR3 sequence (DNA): TGTGCCAGCAGCTTAGAGGGGGGACAAGGCTACACCTTC.

The CDR3 coding sequence is TGTGCCAGCAGCTTAAGACAGGAGATTTATGGCTACACCTTC. Translating gives CASSLRQEIYGYTF. The genes are TRBV5-6 and TRBJ1-2, with D perhaps TRBD1 (6 bases). V lost 2 bases, J lost 5 bases, and 13 bases lay in between. The germline CDR1 and CDR2 sequences are SGHDT and YYEEEE. CDR3 length equals 14 residues.

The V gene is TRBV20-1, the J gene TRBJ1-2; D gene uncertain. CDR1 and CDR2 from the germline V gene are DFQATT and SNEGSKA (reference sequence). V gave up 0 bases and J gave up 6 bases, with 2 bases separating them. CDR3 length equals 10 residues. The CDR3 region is CSAREDGYTF. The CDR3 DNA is TGCAGTGCTAGAGAGGATGGCTACACCTTC.

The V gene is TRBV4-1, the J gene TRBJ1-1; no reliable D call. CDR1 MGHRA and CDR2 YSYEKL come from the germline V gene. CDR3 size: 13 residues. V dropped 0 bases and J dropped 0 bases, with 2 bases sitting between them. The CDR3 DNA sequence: TGCGCCAGCAGCCAAGACCTGAACACTGAAGCTTTCTTT. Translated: CASSQDLNTEAFF.

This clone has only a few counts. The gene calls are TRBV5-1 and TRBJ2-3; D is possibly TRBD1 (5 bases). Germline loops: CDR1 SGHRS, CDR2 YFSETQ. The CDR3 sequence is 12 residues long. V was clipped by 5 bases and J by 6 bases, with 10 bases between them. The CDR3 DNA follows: TGCGCCAGCAGAGGCAGGGCGGATACGCAGTATTTT. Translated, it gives CASRGRADTQYF.

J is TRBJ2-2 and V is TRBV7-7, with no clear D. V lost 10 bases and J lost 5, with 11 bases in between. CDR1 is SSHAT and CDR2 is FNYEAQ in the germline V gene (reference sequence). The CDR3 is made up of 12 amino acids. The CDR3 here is CAIGISTGELFF. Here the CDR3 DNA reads TGTGCCATAGGGATTTCTACCGGGGAGCTGTTTTTT.

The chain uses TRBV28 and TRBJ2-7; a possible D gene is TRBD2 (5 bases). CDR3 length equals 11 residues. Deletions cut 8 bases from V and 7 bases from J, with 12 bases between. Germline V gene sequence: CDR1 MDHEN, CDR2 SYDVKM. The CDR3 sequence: CASVGDGEQYF. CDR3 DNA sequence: TGTGCCAGCGTGGGAGACGGGGAGCAGTACTTC. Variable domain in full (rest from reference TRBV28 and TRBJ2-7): DVKVTQSSRYLVKRTGEKVFLECVQDMDHENMFWYRQDPGLGLRLIYFSYDVKMKEKGDIPEGYSVSREKKERFSLILESASTNQTSMYLCASVGDGEQYFGPGTRLTVT.

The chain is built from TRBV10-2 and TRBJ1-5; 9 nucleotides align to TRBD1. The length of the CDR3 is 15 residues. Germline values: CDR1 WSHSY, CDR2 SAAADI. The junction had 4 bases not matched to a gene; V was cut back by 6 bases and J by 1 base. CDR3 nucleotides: TGCGCCAGCAGCATCGGACAGGGGAGCAATCAGCCCCAGCATTTT. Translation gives CASSIGQGSNQPQHF.

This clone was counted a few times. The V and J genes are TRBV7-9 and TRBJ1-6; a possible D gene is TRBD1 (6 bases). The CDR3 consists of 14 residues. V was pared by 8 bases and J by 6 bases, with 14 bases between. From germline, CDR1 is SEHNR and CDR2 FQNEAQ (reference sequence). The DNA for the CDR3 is TGTGCCAGCCAACGGGGGGACATTAATTCACCCCTCCACTTT. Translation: CASQRGDINSPLHF.